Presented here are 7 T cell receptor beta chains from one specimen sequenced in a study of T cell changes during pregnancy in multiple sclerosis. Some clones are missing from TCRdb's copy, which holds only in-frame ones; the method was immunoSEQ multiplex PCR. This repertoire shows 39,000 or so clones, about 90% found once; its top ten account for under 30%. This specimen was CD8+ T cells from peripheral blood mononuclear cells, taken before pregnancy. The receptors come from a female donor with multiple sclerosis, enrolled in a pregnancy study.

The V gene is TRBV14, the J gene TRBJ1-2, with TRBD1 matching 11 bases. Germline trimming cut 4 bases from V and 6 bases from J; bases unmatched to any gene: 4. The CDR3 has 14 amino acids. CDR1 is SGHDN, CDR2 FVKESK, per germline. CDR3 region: CASSRRTGGNGYTF. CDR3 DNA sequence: TGTGCCAGCAGCCGCAGGACAGGGGGCAATGGCTACACCTTC.

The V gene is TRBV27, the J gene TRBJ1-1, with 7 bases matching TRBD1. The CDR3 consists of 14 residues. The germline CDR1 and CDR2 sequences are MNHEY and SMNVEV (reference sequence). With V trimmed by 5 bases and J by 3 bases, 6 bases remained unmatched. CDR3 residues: CASSTYRGYTEAFF. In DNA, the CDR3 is TGTGCCAGCAGTACCTACAGGGGATACACTGAAGCTTTCTTT.

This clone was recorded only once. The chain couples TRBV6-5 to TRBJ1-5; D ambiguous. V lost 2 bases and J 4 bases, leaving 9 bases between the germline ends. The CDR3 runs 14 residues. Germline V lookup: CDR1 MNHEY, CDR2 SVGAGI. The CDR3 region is CASSYSQLNQPQHF. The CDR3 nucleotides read TGTGCCAGCAGTTACAGTCAGTTGAATCAGCCCCAGCATTTT.

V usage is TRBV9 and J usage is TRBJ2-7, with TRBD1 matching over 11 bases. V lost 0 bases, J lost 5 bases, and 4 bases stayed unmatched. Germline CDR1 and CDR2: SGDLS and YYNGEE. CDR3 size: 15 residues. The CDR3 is CASSVAGTGGDEQYF. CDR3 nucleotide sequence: TGTGCCAGCAGCGTAGCCGGGACAGGGGGTGACGAGCAGTACTTC.

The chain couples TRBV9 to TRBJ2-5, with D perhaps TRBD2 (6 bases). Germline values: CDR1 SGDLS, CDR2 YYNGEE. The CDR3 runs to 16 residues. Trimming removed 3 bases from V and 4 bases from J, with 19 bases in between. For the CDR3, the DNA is TGTGCCAGCAGCGCTCCCGGAGGGCTGGAACCAGAGACCCAGTACTTC. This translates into CASSAPGGLEPETQYF.

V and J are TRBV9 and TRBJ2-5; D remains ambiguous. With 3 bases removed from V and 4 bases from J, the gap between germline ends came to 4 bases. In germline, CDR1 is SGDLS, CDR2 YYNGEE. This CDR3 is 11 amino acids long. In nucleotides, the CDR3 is TGTGCCAGCAGCGCGGGAGAGACCCAGTACTTC. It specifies CASSAGETQYF.

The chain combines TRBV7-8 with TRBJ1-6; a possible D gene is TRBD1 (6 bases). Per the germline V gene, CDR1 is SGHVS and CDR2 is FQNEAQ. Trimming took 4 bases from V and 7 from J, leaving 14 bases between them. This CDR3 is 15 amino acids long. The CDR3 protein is CASSSSGVLNSPLHF. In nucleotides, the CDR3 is TGTGCCAGCAGCTCGTCAGGGGTCTTAAATTCACCCCTCCACTTT.